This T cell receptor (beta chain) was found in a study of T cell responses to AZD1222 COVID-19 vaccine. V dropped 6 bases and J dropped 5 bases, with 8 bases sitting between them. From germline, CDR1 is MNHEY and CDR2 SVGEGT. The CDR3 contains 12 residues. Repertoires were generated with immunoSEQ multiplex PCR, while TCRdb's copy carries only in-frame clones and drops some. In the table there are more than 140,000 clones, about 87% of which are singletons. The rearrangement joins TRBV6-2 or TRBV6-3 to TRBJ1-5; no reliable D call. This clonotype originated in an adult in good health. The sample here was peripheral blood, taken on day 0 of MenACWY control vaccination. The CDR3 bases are TGTGCCAGCAGCGCTTGGTATCAGCCCCAGCATTTT. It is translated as CASSAWYQPQHF.